The 4 T cell receptor beta chains reported below all come from one sample, sequenced in a study of T cell responses to AZD1222 COVID-19 vaccine (dated by TCRdb to the early 2020s). Libraries came from the immunoSEQ multiplex PCR assay. Entries here come from immuneACCESS through TCRdb and include only in-frame sequences with V and J called. Some clones fail to appear in such tables; in the studies checked, an unresolved V gene covers under half of the shortfall, and the cause of the remainder is unknown. This sample has around 130,000 clones in its table, and around 85% of those were observed once. The ten largest clones add up to almost 9.5% of the sample. The time point label here, explained by the study, means: baseline before first vaccination. The sequenced sample was peripheral blood, obtained on day 0 of AZD1222 vaccination. Receptors originate from an adult in good health.

This chain joins TRBV15 and TRBJ2-7, with TRBD2 matching 7 bases. The CDR3 has 16 amino acids. The V gene end was trimmed by 0 bases and the J gene end by 3 bases; junction bases not matched to a gene: 8. Germline-derived CDR1 and CDR2 are LNHNV and YYDKDF (reference sequence). This chain's CDR3 is CATSRDNSGYSYEQYF. The CDR3 DNA reads as TGTGCCACCAGCAGAGATAATAGCGGGTACAGCTACGAGCAGTACTTC.

The chain employs TRBV24-1 and TRBJ2-7; TRBD1 agrees at 9 bases. The CDR3 is made up of 14 amino acids. The trim removed 3 bases at V and 5 bases at J, leaving 4 bases unmatched. Germline-derived CDR1 and CDR2 are KGHDR and SFDVKD. The CDR3 region is CATSDGDRDHEQYF. In DNA form, the CDR3 reads TGTGCCACCAGTGATGGGGACAGGGACCACGAGCAGTACTTC.

The chain is built from TRBV5-4 and TRBJ2-2, with D perhaps being TRBD1 or TRBD2 (6 bases each). CDR1 and CDR2 from the germline V gene are SGHNT and YYREEE (reference sequence). V lost 3 bases to trimming and J lost 6 bases, with 18 bases between them. CDR3 size: 16 residues. The CDR3 DNA sequence: TGTGCCAGCAGCTCAATGGTGGGGGGCCAGGCCGGGGAGCTGTTTTTT. Its protein product is CASSSMVGGQAGELFF.

V gene TRBV7-3 combines with J gene TRBJ1-2; D ambiguous. Trimming took 5 bases from V and 2 from J, leaving 9 bases between them. This CDR3 is 13 amino acids long. The germline V gene encodes CDR1 SGHTA and CDR2 FQGTGA. The CDR3 nucleotides read TGTGCCAGCAGCAAGGACGCGAACTATGGCTACACCTTC. It translates to CASSKDANYGYTF.